This is a list of T cell receptor beta chains from one sample in a study of blood T cells in healthy people across ages. MiXCR, run by TCRdb on the 5' RACE reads, gives a single entry per CDR3 protein. The sample consists of approximately 900,000 distinct CDR3 sequences, about 48% of them appearing once. Sample: blood. These receptors came from a man between 25 and 39 years old in good health. CDR3s include the opening cysteine and the closing phenylalanine or tryptophan. The order of the fields is V gene, J gene, CDR3 protein.

TRBV28,TRBJ1-5,CASLRGTGNQPQHF
TRBV7-9,TRBJ2-3,CASVLEGAGTDTQYF
TRBV12-3/TRBV12-4,TRBJ2-5,CASSSGGSLETQYF
TRBV29-1,TRBJ1-2,CSVAASSFFGYTF
TRBV5-1,TRBJ2-1,CASSAGQTSYNEQFF
TRBV2,TRBJ1-1,CASSEGGARTEAFF
TRBV6-1,TRBJ2-7,CASRTGQGFYEQYF
TRBV7-9,TRBJ2-1,CASTFANEQFF
TRBV29-1,-,CSVVGTVLYEQYF
TRBV4-3,TRBJ2-3,CASSQGWETSTDTQYF
TRBV5-1,TRBJ1-2,CASSLDGRAGGYTF
TRBV20-1,TRBJ2-1,CSATLGGGAHNEQFF
TRBV27,TRBJ2-1,CASSSPISGGAVNEQFF
TRBV10-3,TRBJ2-3,CAIRREAIIADTQYF
TRBV20-1,-,CSARDWDSVYEQYF
TRBV7-2,TRBJ1-2,CASSQRTGMTYGYTF
TRBV28,TRBJ1-1,CASRPPPLGAFF
TRBV12-3/TRBV12-4,TRBJ1-2,CASSPTGLVSYGYTF
TRBV5-1,TRBJ1-1,CASSAELGRTEAFF
TRBV6-2/TRBV6-3,TRBJ1-5,CASSYSLTEGITDQPQHF
TRBV14,TRBJ2-2,CASSPLDGRGNAGELFF
TRBV6-5,TRBJ2-7,CASSYRAGQGAYEQYF
TRBV6-4,TRBJ2-3,CASSERAGEEPDTQYF
TRBV28,TRBJ2-4,CASSRVGGGIQYF
TRBV21-1,TRBJ2-1,CASSQQGATSYNEQFF
TRBV11-2,TRBJ1-1,CASSLTWDSRTEAFF
TRBV29-1,TRBJ2-2,CSVSDRTIPGELFF
TRBV29-1,TRBJ2-5,CSVELQRGGETQYF
TRBV7-2,TRBJ1-4,CASRTTGGNEKLFF
TRBV6-6,TRBJ2-5,CASCDLAGANQETQYF
TRBV27,-,CASSLRGIGQTQYF
TRBV20-1,TRBJ2-5,CSARDLATPRYNEQYF
TRBV7-2,TRBJ2-1,CASSRPGAFYNEQFF
TRBV3-1,TRBJ2-5,CASSQVPLKTQYF
TRBV3-1,TRBJ2-7,CASSQYGLDEQYF
TRBV7-2,TRBJ2-5,CASSPTNRAETQYF
TRBV4-3,TRBJ2-4,CASSRAGGANEQYF
TRBV7-9,TRBJ1-4,CAGAPGQINEKLFF
TRBV2,TRBJ1-2,CASRRGGQNYGYTF
TRBV5-1,TRBJ1-1,CASSLMGIGSEAFF
TRBV12-3/TRBV12-4,TRBJ1-5,CASSLADRGHNQPQHF
TRBV11-2,TRBJ2-3,CASSFGVGITDTQYF
TRBV20-1,TRBJ2-3,CSAYTSNQGIADTQYF
TRBV5-1,TRBJ2-7,CASSPRDPAVREQYF
TRBV10-3,TRBJ2-5,CAISQKPSGGAVEQYF
TRBV4-3,TRBJ1-4,CASSQKVATNEKLFF